The 4 T cell receptor beta chains given below trace back to one sample, sequenced in a study of T-cell memory formation after mild COVID-19. TCRdb fed the 5' RACE reads into MiXCR, producing one record per CDR3 protein. The repertoire holds under 550,000 distinct CDR3 sequences, with roughly 18% as singletons. Sequenced sample: PBMCs or a T cell subset sorted from them (not recorded which). The receptors were sampled from a man between 18 and 29 years old who had mild COVID-19 (a few samples of this study predate the infection). Cell type and time point are not known.

The CDR3 sequence: CASSQVMKRANLRHEQFF. The CDR3 region has the DNA TGTGCCAGCAGCCAAGTCATGAAGCGGGCTAACCTTAGGCATGAGCAGTTCTTC. The V gene is TRBV4-2, the J gene TRBJ2-1, with D possibly matching TRBD2 (6 bases). Trimming pared 1 base from V and 8 bases from J, leaving 24 bases between. The CDR3 is made up of 18 amino acids. Germline V gene sequence: CDR1 LGHNA, CDR2 YNFKEQ.

The chain couples TRBV18 to TRBJ2-7; 9 bases match TRBD1. Germline lookup yields CDR1 KGHSH and CDR2 LQKENI. CDR3 length equals 14 residues. V dropped 1 base and J dropped 5; count of bases not matched to a gene: 3. CDR3 loop: CASSPRQGVNEQYV. As DNA, the CDR3 is TGTGCCAGCTCACCACGACAGGGGGTCAACGAGCAGTACGTC.

The J gene is TRBJ1-1, the V gene TRBV2; D perhaps matches TRBD1 (5 bases). The CDR3 has 14 residues. V dropped 1 base and J dropped 4 bases, with 10 bases sitting between them. The V gene's germline CDR1 is SNHLY and CDR2 FYNNEI. The CDR3 DNA is TGTGCCAGCAGTGAAGGGTGGGGGAGCACTGAAGCTTTCTTT. Its translation: CASSEGWGSTEAFF.

This clonotype has just a few counts. The V call is TRBV10-1, the J call TRBJ2-1; D is ambiguous. Germline V gene sequence: CDR1 WNHNN, CDR2 SYGVQD (reference sequence). Trimming shortened V by 5 bases and J by 13 bases, and 9 bases separated the two germline ends. The CDR3 covers 10 residues. CDR3 sequence reads: CASSRTLQFF. CDR3 nucleotide sequence: TGCGCCAGCAGTAGGACCCTTCAGTTCTTC.